This TCR beta chain was captured by sequencing in a study of PD-L1 blockade in urothelial cancer. Study background: Atezolizumab 1,200 mg was given intravenously every 3 weeks, starting 2014. Male sex and bladder-origin urothelial cancer were recorded for about 90% of the roughly 30 patients.

Study-wide findings and caveats: Tumor-associated clones in the blood of durable-benefit patients grew more at 3 weeks.

Of note for this clone: Its antigen is as yet unknown.

Assay: immunoSEQ multiplex PCR; the TCRdb copy retains only in-frame clones and omits some. The sample contains roughly 84,000 clones, 82% of which appear only once. The CDR3 contains 13 residues. With 2 bases removed from V and 5 bases from J, the gap between germline ends came to 8 bases. Germline V gene data show CDR1 as SGHRS and CDR2 as YFSETQ. A total of 1 to 8 samples per patient were collected pretreatment and on-treatment. The chain employs TRBV5-1 and TRBJ2-4, with a tentative D call TRBD1 (5 bases). This specimen consisted of PBMCs, obtained around atezolizumab (anti-PD-L1) treatment. The clonotype comes from a man in his sixties or seventies with urothelial cancer. Here the CDR3 reads CASSLGAENIQYF. The CDR3 region has the DNA TGCGCCAGCAGCTTAGGGGCAGAAAACATTCAGTACTTC.